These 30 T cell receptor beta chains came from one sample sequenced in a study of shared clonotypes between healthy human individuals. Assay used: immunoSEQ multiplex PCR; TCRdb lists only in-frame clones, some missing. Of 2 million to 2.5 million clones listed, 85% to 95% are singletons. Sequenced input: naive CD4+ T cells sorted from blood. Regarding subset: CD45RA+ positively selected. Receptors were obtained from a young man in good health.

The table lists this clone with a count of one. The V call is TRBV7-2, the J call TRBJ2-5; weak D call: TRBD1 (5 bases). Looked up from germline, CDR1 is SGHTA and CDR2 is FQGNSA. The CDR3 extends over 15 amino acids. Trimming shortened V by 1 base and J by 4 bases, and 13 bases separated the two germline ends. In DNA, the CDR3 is TGTGCCAGCAGCTTAGGGGGCGGCAACCTAGAGACCCAGTACTTC. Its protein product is CASSLGGGNLETQYF.

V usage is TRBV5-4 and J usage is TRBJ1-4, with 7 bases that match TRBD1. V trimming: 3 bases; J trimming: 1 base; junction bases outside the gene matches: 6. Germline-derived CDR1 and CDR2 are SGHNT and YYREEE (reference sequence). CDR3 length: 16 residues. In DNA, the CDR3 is TGTGCCAGCAGCTCGAAACAGGGGCAAACTAATGAAAAACTGTTTTTT. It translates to CASSSKQGQTNEKLFF.

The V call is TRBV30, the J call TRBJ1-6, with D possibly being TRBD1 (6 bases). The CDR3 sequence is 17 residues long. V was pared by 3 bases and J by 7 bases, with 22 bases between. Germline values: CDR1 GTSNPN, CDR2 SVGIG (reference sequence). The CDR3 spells CAWSPRTSGTRNSPLHF. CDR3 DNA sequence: TGTGCCTGGAGCCCTAGAACTTCCGGGACAAGGAATTCACCCCTCCACTTT.

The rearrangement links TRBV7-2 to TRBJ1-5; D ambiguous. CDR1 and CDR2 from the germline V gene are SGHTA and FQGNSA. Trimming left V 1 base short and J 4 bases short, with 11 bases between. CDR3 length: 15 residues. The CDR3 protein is CASSLVQSANQPQHF. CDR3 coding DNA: TGTGCCAGCAGCTTAGTCCAGTCAGCAAATCAGCCCCAGCATTTT.

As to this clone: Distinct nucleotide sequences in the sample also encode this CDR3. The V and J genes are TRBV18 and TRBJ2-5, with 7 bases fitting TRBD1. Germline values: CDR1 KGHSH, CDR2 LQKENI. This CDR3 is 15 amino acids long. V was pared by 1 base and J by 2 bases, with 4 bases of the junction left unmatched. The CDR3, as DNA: TGTGCCAGCTCACCACGTCCGGGACAGCAAGAGACCCAGTACTTC. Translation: CASSPRPGQQETQYF.

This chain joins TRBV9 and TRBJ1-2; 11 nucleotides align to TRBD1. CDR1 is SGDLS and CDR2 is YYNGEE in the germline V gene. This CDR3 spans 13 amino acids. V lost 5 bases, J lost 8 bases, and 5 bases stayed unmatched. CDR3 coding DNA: TGTGCCAGCAGAGGACAGGGGGCATTCGGCTACACCTTC. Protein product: CASRGQGAFGYTF.

CDR3 nucleotide sequence: TGCGCCAGCAGCTTGTCGGGGACAGGGGGTGCGAATGAAAAACTGTTTTTT. Protein product: CASSLSGTGGANEKLFF. The chain has TRBV5-1 and TRBJ1-4; 11 nucleotides line up with TRBD1. Per germline, CDR1 SGHRS and CDR2 YFSETQ. The J segment lost 5 bases and the V segment lost 1 base, leaving 7 bases of the junction unmatched. The CDR3 has 17 amino acids.

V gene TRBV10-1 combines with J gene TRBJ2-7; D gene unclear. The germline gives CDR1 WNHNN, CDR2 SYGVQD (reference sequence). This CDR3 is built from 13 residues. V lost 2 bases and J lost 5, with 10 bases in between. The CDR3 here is CASSEAKSDEQYF. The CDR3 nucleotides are TGCGCCAGCAGTGAGGCCAAGTCCGACGAGCAGTACTTC.

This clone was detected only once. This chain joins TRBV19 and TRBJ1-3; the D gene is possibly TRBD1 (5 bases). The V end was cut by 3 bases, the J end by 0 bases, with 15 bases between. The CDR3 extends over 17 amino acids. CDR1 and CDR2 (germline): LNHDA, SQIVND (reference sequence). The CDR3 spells CASSMEGIGGSGNTIYF. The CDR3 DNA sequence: TGTGCCAGTAGTATGGAGGGGATAGGAGGCTCTGGAAACACCATATATTTT. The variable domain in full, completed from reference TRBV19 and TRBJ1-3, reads DGGITQSPKYLFRKEGQNVTLSCEQNLNHDAMYWYRQDPGQGLRLIYYSQIVNDFQKGDIAEGYSVSREKKESFPLTVTSAQKNPTAFYLCASSMEGIGGSGNTIYFGEGSWLTVV.

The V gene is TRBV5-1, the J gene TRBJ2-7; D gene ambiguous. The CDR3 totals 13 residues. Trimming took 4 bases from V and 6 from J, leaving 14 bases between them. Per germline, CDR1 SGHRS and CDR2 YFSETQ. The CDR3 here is CASSPEARGEQYF. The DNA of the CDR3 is TGCGCCAGCAGCCCGGAAGCGCGAGGCGAGCAGTACTTC.

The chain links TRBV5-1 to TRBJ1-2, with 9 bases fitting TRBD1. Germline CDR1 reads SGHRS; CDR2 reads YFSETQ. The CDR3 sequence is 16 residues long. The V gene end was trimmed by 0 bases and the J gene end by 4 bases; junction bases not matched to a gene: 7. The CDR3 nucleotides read TGCGCCAGCAGCTTGGGTCCGGGACAGGGACCCTATGGCTACACCTTC. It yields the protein CASSLGPGQGPYGYTF.

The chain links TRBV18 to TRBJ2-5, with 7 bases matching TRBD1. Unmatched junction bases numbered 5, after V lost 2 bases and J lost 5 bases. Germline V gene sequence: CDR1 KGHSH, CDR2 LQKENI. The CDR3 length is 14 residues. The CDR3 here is CASSPLRGHETQYF. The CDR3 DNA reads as TGTGCCAGCTCACCATTGAGGGGGCACGAGACCCAGTACTTC.

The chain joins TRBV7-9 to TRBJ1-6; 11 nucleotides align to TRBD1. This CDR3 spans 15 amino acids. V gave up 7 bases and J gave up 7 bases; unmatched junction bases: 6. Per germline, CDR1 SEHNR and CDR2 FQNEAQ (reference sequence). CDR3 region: CASNGQGAGNSPLHF. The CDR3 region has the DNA TGTGCCAGCAACGGACAGGGGGCGGGGAATTCACCCCTCCACTTT.

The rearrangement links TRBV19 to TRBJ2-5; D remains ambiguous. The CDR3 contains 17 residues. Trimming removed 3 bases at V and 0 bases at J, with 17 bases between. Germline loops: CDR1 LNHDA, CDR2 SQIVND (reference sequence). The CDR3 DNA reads TGTGCCAGTAGTATTATATTCGGGCCCCAGTACCAAGAGACCCAGTACTTC. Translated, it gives CASSIIFGPQYQETQYF.

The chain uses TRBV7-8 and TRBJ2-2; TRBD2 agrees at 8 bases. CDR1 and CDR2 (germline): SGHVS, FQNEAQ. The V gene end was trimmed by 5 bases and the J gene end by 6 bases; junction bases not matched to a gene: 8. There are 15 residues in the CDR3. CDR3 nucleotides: TGTGCCAGCAGCCGTTTAAGCGGGAGTCCCGGGGAGCTGTTTTTT. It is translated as CASSRLSGSPGELFF. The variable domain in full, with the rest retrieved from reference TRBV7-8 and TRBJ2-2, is GAGVSQSPRYKVAKRGQDVALRCDPISGHVSLFWYQQALGQGPEFLTYFQNEAQLDKSGLPSDRFFAERPEGSVSTLKIQRTQQEDSAVYLCASSRLSGSPGELFFGEGSRLTVL.

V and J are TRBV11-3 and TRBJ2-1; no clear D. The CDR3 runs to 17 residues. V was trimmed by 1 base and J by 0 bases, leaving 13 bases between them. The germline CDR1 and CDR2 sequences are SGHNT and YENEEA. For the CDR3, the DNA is TGTGCCAGCAGCTTAGGGTCGCCTCTCAGCTCCTACAATGAGCAGTTCTTC. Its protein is CASSLGSPLSSYNEQFF.

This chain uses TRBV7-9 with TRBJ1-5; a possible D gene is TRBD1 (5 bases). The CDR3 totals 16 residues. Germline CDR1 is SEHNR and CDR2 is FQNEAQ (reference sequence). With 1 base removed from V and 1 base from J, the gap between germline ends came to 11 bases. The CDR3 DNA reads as TGTGCCAGCAGCTTAGGGTCGGGGGGAAGCAATCAGCCCCAGCATTTT. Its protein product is CASSLGSGGSNQPQHF. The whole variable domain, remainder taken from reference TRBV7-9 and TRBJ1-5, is DTGVSQNPRHKITKRGQNVTFRCDPISEHNRLYWYRQTLGQGPEFLTYFQNEAQLEKSRLLSDRFSAERPKGSFSTLEIQRTEQGDSAMYLCASSLGSGGSNQPQHFGDGTRLSIL.

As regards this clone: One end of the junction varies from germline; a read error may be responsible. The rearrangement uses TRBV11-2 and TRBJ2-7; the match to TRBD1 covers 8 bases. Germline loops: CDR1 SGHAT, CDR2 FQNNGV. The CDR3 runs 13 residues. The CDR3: CASSRPGQDERGF. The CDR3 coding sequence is TGTGCCAGCAGCCGGCCGGGACAGGATGAGAGGGGCTTC. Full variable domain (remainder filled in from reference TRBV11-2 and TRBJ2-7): EAGVAQSPRYKIIEKRQSVAFWCNPISGHATLYWYQQILGQGPKLLIQFQNNGVVDDSQLPKDRFSAERLKGVDSTLKIQPAKLEDSAVYLCASSRPGQDERGFGPGTRLTVT.

The CDR3 protein is CASTLGSGNEQFF. The CDR3 DNA follows: TGTGCCAGCACCCTGGGTAGCGGAAATGAGCAGTTCTTC. The chain joins TRBV11-2 to TRBJ2-1; D perhaps matches TRBD2 (6 bases). Germline V gene lookup returns CDR1 SGHAT and CDR2 FQNNGV. V lost 7 bases and J lost 7, with 14 bases in between. The CDR3 spans 13 residues.

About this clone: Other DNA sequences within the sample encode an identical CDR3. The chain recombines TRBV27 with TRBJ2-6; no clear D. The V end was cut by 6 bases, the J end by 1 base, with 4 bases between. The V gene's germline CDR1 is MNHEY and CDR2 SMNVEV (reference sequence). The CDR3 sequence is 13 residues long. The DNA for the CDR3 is TGTGCCAGCAGCCTTTCTGGGGCCAACGTCCTGACTTTC. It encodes CASSLSGANVLTF.

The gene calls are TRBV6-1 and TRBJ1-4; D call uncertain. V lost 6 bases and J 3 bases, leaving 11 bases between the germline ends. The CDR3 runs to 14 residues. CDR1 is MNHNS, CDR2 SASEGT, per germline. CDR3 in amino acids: CASRAGSANEKLFF. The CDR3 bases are TGTGCCAGCAGGGCCGGGTCGGCTAATGAAAAACTGTTTTTT.

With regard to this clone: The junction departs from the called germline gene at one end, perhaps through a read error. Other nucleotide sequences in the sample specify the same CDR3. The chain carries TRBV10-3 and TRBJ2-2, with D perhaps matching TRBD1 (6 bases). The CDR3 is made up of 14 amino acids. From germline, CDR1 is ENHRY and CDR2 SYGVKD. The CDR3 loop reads CAIRVRDTTGELFF. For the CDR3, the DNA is TGTGCCATCAGAGTCAGGGACACCACCGGGGAGCTGTTCTTT.

The CDR3 nucleotides read TGTGCCATCAGTAGACGGACTAGCGGGACCTCGGATACGCAGTATTTT. This encodes CAISRRTSGTSDTQYF. The chain combines TRBV10-3 with TRBJ2-3; TRBD2 agrees at 12 bases. V was pared by 5 bases and J by 6 bases, with 9 bases of the junction left unmatched. The germline gives CDR1 ENHRY, CDR2 SYGVKD. The CDR3 is 16 residues long.

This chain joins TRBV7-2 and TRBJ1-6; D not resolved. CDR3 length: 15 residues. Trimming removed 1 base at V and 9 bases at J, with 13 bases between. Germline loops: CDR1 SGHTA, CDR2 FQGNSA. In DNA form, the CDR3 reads TGTGCCAGCAGCTTAGTCGTAGCCCTGGGTTCACCCCTCCACTTT. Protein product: CASSLVVALGSPLHF.

The CDR3 DNA is TGTGCCACTGGACCTGGAAGGGGCAGGGGGTCCTACGAGCAGTACTTC. Translated, it gives CATGPGRGRGSYEQYF. The chain is built from TRBV5-8 and TRBJ2-7; 7 nucleotides match TRBD1. The CDR3 spans 16 residues. Trimming took 9 bases from V and 1 from J; bases not matched to a gene: 16. CDR1 and CDR2 from the germline V gene are SGHTS and YDEGEE.

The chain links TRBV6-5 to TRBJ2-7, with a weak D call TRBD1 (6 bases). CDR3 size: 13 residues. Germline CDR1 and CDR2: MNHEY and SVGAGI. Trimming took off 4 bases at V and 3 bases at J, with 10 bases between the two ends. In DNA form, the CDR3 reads TGTGCCAGCAGTTTTACAGGGTTCTACGAGCAGTACTTC. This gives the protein CASSFTGFYEQYF.

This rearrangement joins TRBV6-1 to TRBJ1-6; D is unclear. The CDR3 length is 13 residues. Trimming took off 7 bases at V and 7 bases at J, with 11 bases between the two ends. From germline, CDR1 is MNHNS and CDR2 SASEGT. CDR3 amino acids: CASIRSGNSPLHF. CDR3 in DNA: TGTGCCAGCATCCGAAGCGGGAATTCACCCCTCCACTTT.

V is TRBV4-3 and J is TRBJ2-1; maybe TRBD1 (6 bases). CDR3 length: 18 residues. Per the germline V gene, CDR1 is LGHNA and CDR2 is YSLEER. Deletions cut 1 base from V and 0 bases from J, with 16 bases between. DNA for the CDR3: TGCGCCAGCAGCCAAGCCCTTCTCAGGGGAGCCTCCTACAATGAGCAGTTCTTC. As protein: CASSQALLRGASYNEQFF.

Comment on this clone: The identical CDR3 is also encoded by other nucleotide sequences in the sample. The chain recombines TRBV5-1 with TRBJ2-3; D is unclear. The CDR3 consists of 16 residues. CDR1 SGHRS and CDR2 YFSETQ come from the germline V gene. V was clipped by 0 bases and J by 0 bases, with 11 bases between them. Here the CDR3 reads CASSLAGSLSTDTQYF. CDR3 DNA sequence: TGCGCCAGCAGCTTGGCCGGATCCCTTAGCACAGATACGCAGTATTTT.

CDR3 DNA: TGTGCCAGCAGCTTGTTGGCAGGGAAGGGCTCTGGAAACACCATATATTTT. Protein: CASSLLAGKGSGNTIYF. V usage is TRBV5-4 and J usage is TRBJ1-3, with a possible D match to TRBD1 (5 bases). V lost 1 base, J lost 0 bases, and 14 bases lay in between. The V gene's germline CDR1 is SGHNT and CDR2 YYREEE (reference sequence). The CDR3 has 17 amino acids. The full variable domain, rest sourced from reference TRBV5-4 and TRBJ1-3, is ETGVTQSPTHLIKTRGQQVTLRCSSQSGHNTVSWYQQALGQGPQFIFQYYREEENGRGNFPPRFSGLQFPNYSSELNVNALELDDSALYLCASSLLAGKGSGNTIYFGEGSWLTVV.